The clone carrying this T cell receptor beta chain was observed once. Antigen: not known. These data come from a study of long-term antiretroviral therapy in people with HIV. They ran version v3.0 of the immunoSEQ assay at survey level. Roughly 40,000-55,000 T-cell genomes per sample were the sequencing target. Clones were sequenced by immunoSEQ multiplex PCR, and TCRdb holds only the in-frame ones, with some missing. The table lists under 25,000 clones, around 83% of them singletons. V was clipped by 3 bases and J by 0 bases; unmatched bases: 6. CDR1 SGHRS and CDR2 YFSETQ come from the germline V gene. This CDR3 has 15 residues. Post-ART PBMC samples numbered at least two per donor, and pre-ART ones at least one. Study conclusions and caveats: HIV repertoire CDR3 lengths ranged less widely than those of controls.

The chain uses TRBV5-1 and TRBJ2-7, with TRBD1 matching 7 bases. Source: unsorted PBMCs, taken 1.3 years after starting antiretroviral therapy. The sequence was collected from a man aged 60-69 years with HIV. In DNA form, the CDR3 reads TGCGCCAGCAGCTCTGGGACAGAGGACTCCTACGAGCAGTACTTC. Residues: CASSSGTEDSYEQYF.